The 32 T cell receptor beta chains below come from one sample, sequenced in a study of T cell responses to AZD1222 COVID-19 vaccine. Assay used: immunoSEQ multiplex PCR; TCRdb lists only in-frame clones, some missing. The profile shows 100,000 or so clones, around 96% of them singletons. Sequencing was performed on peripheral blood, taken on day 0 of AZD1222 vaccination. Receptor source: an adult in good health.

V is TRBV9 and J is TRBJ1-5; D not certain. The CDR3 has 13 amino acids. CDR1 is SGDLS and CDR2 is YYNGEE in the germline V gene. Trimming took 0 bases from V and 1 from J, leaving 2 bases between them. The CDR3 protein is CASSVASNQPQHF. CDR3 DNA sequence: TGTGCCAGCAGCGTAGCCAGCAATCAGCCCCAGCATTTT.

The chain links TRBV2 to TRBJ2-7; 8 positions match TRBD1. The CDR3 runs to 16 residues. Germline V lookup: CDR1 SNHLY, CDR2 FYNNEI. V lost 0 bases to trimming and J lost 3 bases; unmatched junction nucleotides: 7. The CDR3 sequence: CASSEALDRVYYEQYF. The CDR3 region has the DNA TGTGCCAGCAGTGAAGCCCTGGACAGGGTATACTACGAGCAGTACTTC.

This chain uses TRBV4-2 with TRBJ1-2, with D tentatively TRBD1 (6 bases). Germline V lookup: CDR1 LGHNA, CDR2 YNFKEQ. Trimming shortened V by 2 bases and J by 2 bases, and 15 bases separated the two germline ends. The CDR3 has 16 amino acids. This chain's CDR3 is CASSQISPTGNYGYTF. The DNA for the CDR3 is TGTGCCAGCAGCCAAATAAGCCCGACAGGAAACTATGGCTACACCTTC.

The V call is TRBV24-1, the J call TRBJ1-6; no reliable D call. This CDR3 contains 15 residues. Trimming stripped 12 bases from V and 0 bases from J, with 14 bases between. Germline-derived CDR1 and CDR2 are KGHDR and SFDVKD. The DNA of the CDR3 is TGTGCCCCCTTCGACGGGAGCTCCTATAATTCACCCCTCCACTTT. Amino acid sequence: CAPFDGSSYNSPLHF.

This chain connects TRBV7-6 to TRBJ2-2; possibly TRBD2 for D (6 bases). This CDR3 has 15 residues. V lost 5 bases and J lost 5, with 15 bases in between. The germline CDR1 and CDR2 sequences are SGHVS and FNYEAQ. CDR3 in amino acids: CASSPRAGSTGELFF. CDR3 bases: TGTGCCAGCAGCCCTAGGGCCGGGAGTACCGGGGAGCTGTTTTTT.

The rearrangement links TRBV6-6 to TRBJ1-1; D gene unclear. V lost 4 bases to trimming and J lost 4 bases, with 13 bases between them. CDR1 MNHNY and CDR2 SVGAGI come from the germline V gene (reference sequence). The CDR3 runs to 14 residues. CDR3 region: CASSSPGSGTEAFF. The CDR3 DNA follows: TGTGCCAGCAGTTCGCCCGGGTCAGGCACTGAAGCTTTCTTT.

This clone came up once. The J gene is TRBJ2-3, the V gene TRBV6-1; D is possibly TRBD1 (6 bases). V was pared by 2 bases and J by 6 bases, with 12 bases between. Germline V gives CDR1 MNHNS, CDR2 SASEGT. The CDR3 consists of 14 residues. The CDR3 region is CASSERGGRDTQYF. The CDR3 bases are TGTGCCAGCAGTGAAAGAGGGGGTCGCGATACGCAGTATTTT.

The DNA for the CDR3 is TGTGCCAGCTCACCCCGAACAGGGTTTGCTGAAGCTTTCTTT. Encoded protein: CASSPRTGFAEAFF. The V and J genes are TRBV18 and TRBJ1-1; tentative D call: TRBD1 (6 bases). Trimming shortened V by 3 bases and J by 6 bases, and 14 bases separated the two germline ends. CDR1 and CDR2 from the germline V gene are KGHSH and LQKENI. CDR3 size: 14 residues.

V is TRBV6-5 and J is TRBJ2-7; 11 nucleotides match TRBD2. CDR3 size: 15 residues. Germline CDR1 and CDR2: MNHEY and SVGAGI. V gave up 6 bases and J gave up 4 bases; unmatched junction bases: 8. CDR3 loop: CASSSTGLAAYEQYF. As DNA, the CDR3 is TGTGCCAGCAGCTCTACGGGACTAGCGGCATACGAGCAGTACTTC.

V is TRBV7-8 and J is TRBJ1-1, with TRBD1 as a possible D gene (5 bases). The CDR3 spans 15 residues. With 3 bases removed from V and 1 base from J, the gap between germline ends came to 12 bases. In germline, CDR1 is SGHVS, CDR2 FQNEAQ. CDR3 loop: CASSLGRTWNTEAFF. CDR3 DNA: TGTGCCAGCAGCTTGGGACGGACATGGAACACTGAAGCTTTCTTT.

Worth noting for this clone: Other nucleotide sequences from this sample produce the same CDR3. The chain couples TRBV28 to TRBJ1-2; TRBD1 agrees at 7 bases. J was trimmed by 2 bases and V by 6 bases; bases with no gene match: 3. The CDR3 sequence is 13 residues long. Per the germline V gene, CDR1 is MDHEN and CDR2 is SYDVKM. The CDR3 DNA is TGTGCCAGCAGGCCACAGGGGAACTATGGCTACACCTTC. This codes for CASRPQGNYGYTF.

J is TRBJ1-2 and V is TRBV19, with a tentative D call TRBD1 (5 bases). With 3 bases removed from V and 4 bases from J, the gap between germline ends came to 9 bases. The germline gives CDR1 LNHDA, CDR2 SQIVND (reference sequence). CDR3 size: 13 residues. The CDR3 nucleotides read TGTGCCAGTAGTATTTCAACAGGCTATGGCTACACCTTC. Translating it yields CASSISTGYGYTF.

The CDR3 is CASSLRLGETQYF. The CDR3 DNA reads as TGTGCCAGCAGCCTACGTCTGGGGGAGACCCAGTACTTC. The V call is TRBV5-4, the J call TRBJ2-5; D is ambiguous. V was clipped by 4 bases and J by 5 bases, with 12 bases between them. Germline V gene lookup returns CDR1 SGHNT and CDR2 YYREEE (reference sequence). CDR3 length: 13 amino acids.

The V gene is TRBV28, the J gene TRBJ2-1; 8 positions match TRBD2. V was clipped by 11 bases and J by 3 bases; unmatched bases: 15. From germline, CDR1 is MDHEN and CDR2 SYDVKM. The CDR3 has 16 amino acids. The CDR3 protein is CASHPHGRAFYNEQFF. DNA of the CDR3: TGTGCCTCCCACCCCCACGGGAGGGCCTTCTACAATGAGCAGTTCTTC.

The chain uses TRBV5-1 and TRBJ1-1; 8 bases are shared with TRBD1. V was clipped by 3 bases and J by 3 bases; unmatched bases: 4. This CDR3 has 14 residues. Per germline, CDR1 SGHRS and CDR2 YFSETQ. CDR3 residues: CASSSGQVDTEAFF. The CDR3 region has the DNA TGCGCCAGCAGCTCGGGACAGGTGGACACTGAAGCTTTCTTT.

V and J are TRBV7-9 and TRBJ2-7; 10 bases are a match to TRBD1. The germline V gene has CDR1 SEHNR and CDR2 FQNEAQ (reference sequence). CDR3 length: 15 residues. The junction had 7 bases not matched to a gene; V was cut back by 3 bases and J by 5 bases. CDR3 bases: TGTGCCAGCAGCTTGAGTGGGACAGGGGACAACGAGCAGTACTTC. Its protein product is CASSLSGTGDNEQYF.

The rearrangement joins TRBV6-5 to TRBJ1-3, with TRBD1 matching 7 bases. In germline, CDR1 is MNHEY, CDR2 SVGAGI. Losses at the gene ends were 7 bases for V and 3 bases for J; bases not matched to a gene: 6. The CDR3 has 14 residues. The CDR3 sequence is CASMRGTVGNTIYF. In DNA form, the CDR3 reads TGTGCCAGCATGAGAGGGACAGTTGGAAACACCATATATTTT.

The chain links TRBV6-5 to TRBJ1-3; tentative D call: TRBD1 (6 bases). CDR3 size: 16 residues. Between the trimmed V and J ends, which lost 2 bases and 3 bases, there was a span of 14 bases. Germline CDR1 and CDR2: MNHEY and SVGAGI. The DNA for the CDR3 is TGTGCCAGCAGTTACCCAGGTAGGGGGAGTGGAAACACCATATATTTT. Its translation is CASSYPGRGSGNTIYF.

The gene calls are TRBV5-1 and TRBJ2-1, with TRBD2 as a possible D gene (6 bases). The CDR3 is 15 amino acids. Per germline, CDR1 SGHRS and CDR2 YFSETQ. V was clipped by 4 bases and J by 14 bases, with 25 bases between them. The CDR3, as DNA: TGCGCCAGCAGCATAACATCGGGACTGTCTCTTGCGAAGTTCTTC. As protein: CASSITSGLSLAKFF.

The rearrangement joins TRBV28 to TRBJ2-5; 10 bases line up with TRBD2. This CDR3 has 16 amino acids. J lost 1 base, V lost 6 bases, and 8 bases had no gene match. Germline-derived CDR1 and CDR2 are MDHEN and SYDVKM. The DNA for the CDR3 is TGTGCCAGCAGGAAGAAGCGGGGGGGCGGCCAAGAGACCCAGTACTTC. This encodes CASRKKRGGGQETQYF.

The chain is built from TRBV19 and TRBJ2-3; tentative D call: TRBD1 (5 bases). Trimming cost V 7 bases and J 1 base, with 12 bases left between them. The CDR3 spans 14 residues. Germline CDR1 LNHDA, CDR2 SQIVND (reference sequence). CDR3 sequence (DNA): TGTGCCAGTAATAGGGGCTCGGGCACAGATACGCAGTATTTT. Translated, it gives CASNRGSGTDTQYF.

The gene calls are TRBV19 and TRBJ2-2, with TRBD2 matching over 7 bases. The CDR3 runs 15 residues. Germline CDR1 reads LNHDA; CDR2 reads SQIVND (reference sequence). The junction had 6 bases not matched to a gene; V was cut back by 7 bases and J by 1 base. CDR3 region: CASKSGLRNTGELFF. CDR3 DNA sequence: TGTGCCAGTAAATCGGGACTAAGGAACACCGGGGAGCTGTTTTTT.

The rearrangement uses TRBV5-1 and TRBJ2-5, with D possibly being TRBD1 or TRBD2 (6 bases each). V lost 0 bases and J 9 bases, leaving 18 bases between the germline ends. The CDR3 runs to 15 residues. Per the germline V gene, CDR1 is SGHRS and CDR2 is YFSETQ. In DNA form, the CDR3 reads TGCGCCAGCAGCTTGGTTGGCGGGGACGAGGGGGCCCAGTACTTC. This sequence encodes CASSLVGGDEGAQYF.

J is TRBJ2-3 and V is TRBV6-5; 7 bases match TRBD1. The junction had 3 bases not matched to a gene; V was cut back by 3 bases and J by 6 bases. Germline-derived CDR1 and CDR2 are MNHEY and SVGAGI. This CDR3 contains 13 residues. CDR3 protein: CASSYPRGDTQYF. In DNA form, the CDR3 reads TGTGCCAGCAGTTATCCCAGGGGGGATACGCAGTATTTT.

The chain employs TRBV6-5 and TRBJ1-2; D gene unclear. Per the germline V gene, CDR1 is MNHEY and CDR2 is SVGAGI. The CDR3 extends over 11 amino acids. Trimming cost V 6 bases and J 2 bases, with 4 bases left between them. CDR3 sequence (DNA): TGTGCCAGCAGAATAAACTATGGCTACACCTTC. It encodes CASRINYGYTF.

The chain couples TRBV6-4 to TRBJ2-2; 7 bases are shared with TRBD2. Germline loops: CDR1 MRHNA, CDR2 SNTAGT. The CDR3 runs 13 residues. With 4 bases clipped from V and 7 bases from J, the junction kept 3 bases outside the gene matches. CDR3 DNA sequence: TGTGCCAGCAGTGCGACTAGCCACGGGGAGCTGTTTTTT. This gives the protein CASSATSHGELFF.

The genes are TRBV6-2 or TRBV6-3 and TRBJ2-7, with 9 positions matching TRBD1. The CDR3 is 15 residues long. CDR1 is MNHEY and CDR2 is SVGEGT in the germline V gene. V trimming: 2 bases; J trimming: 6 bases; junction bases outside the gene matches: 8. CDR3 nucleotides: TGTGCCAGCAGTTACCCCGGGACAGGGACCTCCGAGCAGTACTTC. Translating gives CASSYPGTGTSEQYF.

The sample holds a few counts of this clone. The CDR3, as DNA: TGTGCCAGCCTTGATTGGGCAGTTGCTATGGAGCAGTACTTC. Protein sequence: CASLDWAVAMEQYF. This chain uses TRBV5-6 with TRBJ2-7, with D hard to call. Per germline, CDR1 SGHDT and CDR2 YYEEEE. The CDR3 covers 14 residues. The V and J ends lost 7 bases and 7 bases respectively, with 21 bases between them.

The chain joins TRBV18 to TRBJ1-1; D is unresolved. Per the germline V gene, CDR1 is KGHSH and CDR2 is LQKENI. Trimming left V 1 base short and J 2 bases short, with 8 bases between. CDR3 size: 14 residues. The DNA for the CDR3 is TGTGCCAGCTCACCACGGTCTCTTAACACTGAAGCTTTCTTT. It yields the protein CASSPRSLNTEAFF.

This clone was seen once. V is TRBV4-1 and J is TRBJ1-5; weak D call: TRBD1 (6 bases). V lost 5 bases and J lost 4, with 12 bases in between. Germline lookup yields CDR1 MGHRA and CDR2 YSYEKL. The CDR3 runs to 14 residues. CDR3 loop: CASSSRDTNQPQHF. The DNA for the CDR3 is TGCGCCAGCAGCTCTCGGGACACTAATCAGCCCCAGCATTTT.

This chain connects TRBV27 to TRBJ1-6; 7 bases match TRBD1. Germline loops: CDR1 MNHEY, CDR2 SMNVEV (reference sequence). The CDR3 is made up of 17 amino acids. The V segment lost 5 bases and the J segment 0 bases; nucleotides outside the gene matches: 7. CDR3 nucleotide sequence: TGTGCCAGCAGTCTTGGCAGGGGGAGCTCCTATAATTCACCCCTCCACTTT. Its protein product is CASSLGRGSSYNSPLHF.

The CDR3, as DNA: TGCGCCAGCAGCCAAGCTTCCGGAAACACCATATATTTT. Translating gives CASSQASGNTIYF. V and J are TRBV4-1 and TRBJ1-3; D gene ambiguous. The length of the CDR3 is 13 residues. Germline assignment: CDR1 MGHRA and CDR2 YSYEKL. V was trimmed by 1 base and J by 4 bases, leaving 5 bases between them.